This entry concerns a single TCR beta chain. Its antigen is as yet unknown. These data are taken from a study of lymphopenia after photon versus proton radiotherapy. Study-wide findings and caveats: Larger post-nadir TCR diversity loss correlated inversely with survival in deceased patients. Better survival with proton therapy was suggested as possible, not demonstrated. Post-nadir diversity loss with photons came from oligoclonal expansion, particularly CD8+ Temra cells. Relative stability marked proton patients; photon patients lost diversity and naive cells.

Germline V CDR1 and CDR2: MNHEY, SVGAGI. V shed 6 bases and J shed 8 bases, with 17 bases lying between them. There are 14 residues in the CDR3. Clones were read by immunoSEQ multiplex PCR, and TCRdb kept only the in-frame ones, dropping some. The sample has around 20,000 clones, 80% to 90% seen once. Sequencing was performed on peripheral blood, taken from a patient treated with proton-based radiotherapy. The TCR originated in a man older than 75 with esophageal cancer. V is TRBV6-5 and J is TRBJ2-1; possible D gene TRBD2, 5 bases. CDR3 bases: TGTGCCAGCAGCCGGGGTTTAGGGTCCGATGAGCAGTTCTTC. It encodes CASSRGLGSDEQFF.